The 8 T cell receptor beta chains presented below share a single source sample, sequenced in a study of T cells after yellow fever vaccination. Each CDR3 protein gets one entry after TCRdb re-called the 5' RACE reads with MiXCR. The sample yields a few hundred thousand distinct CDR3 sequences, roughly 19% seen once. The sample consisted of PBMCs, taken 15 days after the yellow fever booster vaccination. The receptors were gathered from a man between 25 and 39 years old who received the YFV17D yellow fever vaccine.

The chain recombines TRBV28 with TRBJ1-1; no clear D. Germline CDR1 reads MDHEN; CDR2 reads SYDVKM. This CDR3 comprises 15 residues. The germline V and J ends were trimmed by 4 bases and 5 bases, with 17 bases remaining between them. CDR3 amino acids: CASSSGSLDGTEAFF. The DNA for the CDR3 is TGTGCCAGCAGTTCCGGTAGCTTAGATGGGACTGAAGCTTTCTTT.

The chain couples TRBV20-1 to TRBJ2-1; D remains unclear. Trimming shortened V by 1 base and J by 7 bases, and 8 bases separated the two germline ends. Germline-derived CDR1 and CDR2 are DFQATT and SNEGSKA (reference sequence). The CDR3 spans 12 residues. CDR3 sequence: CSARGVGNEQFF. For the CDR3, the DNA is TGCAGTGCTAGAGGTGTGGGTAATGAGCAGTTCTTC.

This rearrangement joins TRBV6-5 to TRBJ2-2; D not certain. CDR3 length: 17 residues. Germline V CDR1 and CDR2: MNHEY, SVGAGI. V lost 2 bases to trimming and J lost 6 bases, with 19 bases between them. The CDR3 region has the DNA TGTGCCAGCAGTTACGTCGCGACTCAAAGCGAGGCCGGGGAGCTGTTTTTT. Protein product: CASSYVATQSEAGELFF.

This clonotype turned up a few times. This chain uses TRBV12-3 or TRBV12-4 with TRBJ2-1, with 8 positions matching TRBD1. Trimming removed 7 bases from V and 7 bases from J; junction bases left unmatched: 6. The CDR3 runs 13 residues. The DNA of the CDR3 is TGTGCCAGCATCGTCCAGGGGGCGAATGAGCAGTTCTTC. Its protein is CASIVQGANEQFF.

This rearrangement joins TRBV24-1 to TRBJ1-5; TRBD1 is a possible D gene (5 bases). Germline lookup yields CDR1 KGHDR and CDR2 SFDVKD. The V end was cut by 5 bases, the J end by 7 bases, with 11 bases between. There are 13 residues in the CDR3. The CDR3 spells CATSGPQGQPQHF. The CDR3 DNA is TGTGCCACCAGTGGGCCCCAGGGACAGCCCCAGCATTTT.

The CDR3, as DNA: TGTGCCAGCAGCTTAGACTACGGGAGTGGCAATGAGCAGTTCTTC. It yields the protein CASSLDYGSGNEQFF. V and J are TRBV7-6 and TRBJ2-1, with a tentative D call TRBD2 (6 bases). The length of the CDR3 is 15 residues. V was clipped by 1 base and J by 6 bases, with 13 bases between them. Germline V gene sequence: CDR1 SGHVS, CDR2 FNYEAQ. Full variable domain (remainder filled in from reference TRBV7-6 and TRBJ2-1): GAGVSQSPRYKVTKRGQDVALRCDPISGHVSLYWYRQALGQGPEFLTYFNYEAQQDKSGLPNDRFSAERPEGSISTLTIQRTEQRDSAMYRCASSLDYGSGNEQFFGPGTRLTVL.

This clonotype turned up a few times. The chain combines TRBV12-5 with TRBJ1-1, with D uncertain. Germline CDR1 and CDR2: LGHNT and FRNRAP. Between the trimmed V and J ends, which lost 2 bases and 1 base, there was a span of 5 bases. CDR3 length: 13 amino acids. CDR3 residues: CASGLQENTEAFF. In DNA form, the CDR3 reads TGTGCTAGTGGTTTGCAAGAGAACACTGAAGCTTTCTTT.

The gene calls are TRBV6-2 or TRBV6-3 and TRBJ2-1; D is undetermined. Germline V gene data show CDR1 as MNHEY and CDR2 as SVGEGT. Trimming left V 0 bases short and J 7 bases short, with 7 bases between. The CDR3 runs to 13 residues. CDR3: CASSYSKVNEQFF. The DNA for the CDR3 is TGTGCCAGCAGTTACTCGAAAGTGAATGAGCAGTTCTTC.